These 27 T cell receptor beta chains share one sample of origin, sequenced in a study of cytomegalovirus exposure and HLA in healthy donors. It was with 60 Vbeta and 13 Jbeta primers that the PCR ran. The protocol was immunoSEQ multiplex PCR, while the TCRdb copy is restricted to in-frame clones and leaves out a portion. This table has fewer than 120,000 clones, around 80% appearing once. Sequencing used PBMCs. These receptors came from a woman aged 60 to 75 in good health and CMV-seropositive.

The chain links TRBV4-1 to TRBJ1-2, with D possibly being TRBD1 (6 bases). CDR1 is MGHRA and CDR2 is YSYEKL in the germline V gene. The CDR3 is 16 residues long. Trimming left V 0 bases short and J 2 bases short, with 13 bases between. This CDR3 reads CASSQDRGGPNYGYTF. The CDR3 DNA reads as TGCGCCAGCAGCCAAGATAGGGGGGGACCCAACTATGGCTACACCTTC.

The chain is built from TRBV25-1 and TRBJ1-2; 7 bases align to TRBD1. The CDR3 spans 15 residues. V trimming: 5 bases; J trimming: 4 bases; junction bases outside the gene matches: 10. Germline lookup yields CDR1 MGHDK and CDR2 SYGVNS. The CDR3 protein is CASSLGDREVYGYTF. For the CDR3, the DNA is TGTGCCAGCAGTCTAGGAGACAGGGAAGTCTATGGCTACACCTTC.

The chain joins TRBV28 to TRBJ2-7; TRBD2 matches at 8 bases. V was clipped by 5 bases and J by 3 bases; unmatched bases: 9. There are 15 residues in the CDR3. CDR1 and CDR2 from the germline V gene are MDHEN and SYDVKM. This CDR3 reads CASSPGVAGYYEQYF. In DNA, the CDR3 is TGTGCCAGCAGTCCGGGGGTAGCGGGGTACTACGAGCAGTACTTC.

This clone has a count of ten or more. Other DNA variants within this sample encode the same CDR3. The rearrangement uses TRBV6-5 and TRBJ1-1; maybe TRBD1 (6 bases). Trimming shortened V by 6 bases and J by 0 bases, and 8 bases separated the two germline ends. The V gene's germline CDR1 is MNHEY and CDR2 SVGAGI. This CDR3 region has 13 residues. CDR3 sequence: CASSGQLNTEAFF. For the CDR3, the DNA is TGTGCCAGCAGCGGACAGTTGAACACTGAAGCTTTCTTT.

The chain carries TRBV7-9 and TRBJ2-7; D possibly corresponds to TRBD2 (6 bases). In germline, CDR1 is SEHNR, CDR2 FQNEAQ (reference sequence). Trimming pared 3 bases from V and 3 bases from J, leaving 12 bases between. This CDR3 region has 14 residues. In DNA form, the CDR3 reads TGTGCCAGCAGCTTGGGGCGGGGTCTCTACGAGCAGTACTTC. This codes for CASSLGRGLYEQYF.

The rearrangement uses TRBV30 and TRBJ1-5, with D perhaps TRBD1 (5 bases). The ends were cut back, 6 bases at V and 3 bases at J, with 12 bases in the middle. CDR3 length: 13 residues. CDR1 and CDR2 (germline): GTSNPN, SVGIG (reference sequence). This CDR3 is CACAGHANQPQHF. In DNA form, the CDR3 reads TGTGCCTGTGCAGGACACGCCAATCAGCCCCAGCATTTT. Full variable domain (remainder filled in from reference TRBV30 and TRBJ1-5): SQTIHQWPATLVQPVGSPLSLECTVEGTSNPNLYWYRQAAGRGLQLLFYSVGIGQISSEVPQNLSASRPQDRQFILSSKKLLLSDSGFYLCACAGHANQPQHFGDGTRLSIL.

The chain carries TRBV28 and TRBJ1-1; no definite D call. Per the germline V gene, CDR1 is MDHEN and CDR2 is SYDVKM. Trimming left V 5 bases short and J 10 bases short, with 11 bases between. The CDR3 is made up of 11 amino acids. CDR3 nucleotides: TGTGCCAGCAGTACACACTCAGGAGCTTTCTTT. Amino acids: CASSTHSGAFF. Complete variable domain (other parts from reference TRBV28 and TRBJ1-1): DVKVTQSSRYLVKRTGEKVFLECVQDMDHENMFWYRQDPGLGLRLIYFSYDVKMKEKGDIPEGYSVSREKKERFSLILESASTNQTSMYLCASSTHSGAFFGQGTRLTVV.

J is TRBJ1-6 and V is TRBV14; possibly TRBD1 for D (5 bases). CDR1 is SGHDN, CDR2 FVKESK, per germline. The V gene lost 4 bases and the J gene lost 9 bases, with 19 bases spanning the gap. The CDR3 loop spans 16 amino acids. The CDR3 here is CASSPITGPTTSPLHF. The CDR3, as DNA: TGTGCCAGCAGCCCGATAACAGGACCAACCACTTCACCCCTCCACTTT.

This clone was counted between two and nine times. The rearrangement uses TRBV7-3 and TRBJ1-3; D is uncertain. The V end was cut by 7 bases, the J end by 3 bases, with 7 bases between. The germline V gene has CDR1 SGHTA and CDR2 FQGTGA. The CDR3 spans 12 residues. The CDR3 nucleotides read TGTGCCAGCAAAGGAGGTGGAAACACCATATATTTT. Its translation: CASKGGGNTIYF. Full variable domain (outside the CDR3, taken from reference TRBV7-3 and TRBJ1-3): GAGVSQTPSNKVTEKGKYVELRCDPISGHTALYWYRQSLGQGPEFLIYFQGTGAADDSGLPNDRFFAVRPEGSVSTLKIQRTERGDSAVYLCASKGGGNTIYFGEGSWLTVV.

This clone was seen a handful of times. The chain recombines TRBV5-6 with TRBJ1-1; unclear D gene. Germline V CDR1 and CDR2: SGHDT, YYEEEE. Trimming cost V 0 bases and J 7 bases, with 7 bases left between them. The CDR3 spans 12 residues. This CDR3 is CASSLGQDEAFF. In DNA, the CDR3 is TGTGCCAGCAGCTTGGGGCAGGATGAAGCTTTCTTT.

This clone appeared many times. The rearrangement uses TRBV10-3 and TRBJ2-2; the D gene is possibly TRBD1 (6 bases). Trimming left V 7 bases short and J 1 base short, with 16 bases between. The CDR3 loop spans 16 amino acids. Germline loops: CDR1 ENHRY, CDR2 SYGVKD. In DNA, the CDR3 is TGTGCCATCAACCCAGAGGGGGTTCAGAACACCGGGGAGCTGTTTTTT. Protein: CAINPEGVQNTGELFF.

This clone was observed a handful of times. This chain uses TRBV7-2 with TRBJ1-2; 7 bases agree with TRBD1. V lost 5 bases and J lost 4; bases outside the gene matches: 7. This CDR3 contains 14 residues. Germline-derived CDR1 and CDR2 are SGHTA and FQGNSA. CDR3 amino acids: CASSPGQDAYGYTF. DNA for the CDR3: TGTGCCAGCAGCCCCGGACAGGATGCCTATGGCTACACCTTC.

The rearrangement links TRBV27 to TRBJ2-5; D is possibly TRBD2 (5 bases). The CDR3 loop spans 15 amino acids. Germline CDR1 MNHEY, CDR2 SMNVEV (reference sequence). Trimming took 0 bases from V and 5 from J, leaving 13 bases between them. This CDR3 is CASSLSPGTWETQYF. The CDR3 bases are TGTGCCAGCAGTTTATCACCGGGAACTTGGGAGACCCAGTACTTC.

The chain has TRBV28 and TRBJ1-2, with 7 nucleotides matching TRBD1. The germline CDR1 and CDR2 sequences are MDHEN and SYDVKM. This CDR3 is built from 16 residues. Losses at the gene ends were 7 bases for V and 2 bases for J; bases not matched to a gene: 13. The CDR3 nucleotides read TGTGCCAGCACCGCAACGGGACAGACTAGAAACTATGGCTACACCTTC. Translating it yields CASTATGQTRNYGYTF.

The CDR3 DNA reads TGCGCCAGCAGCCTACAGGGGGCGATCCTACTGGAGACCCAGTACTTC. Protein: CASSLQGAILLETQYF. The chain uses TRBV5-1 and TRBJ2-5, with 9 bases lining up with TRBD1. Trimming at V came to 4 bases and at J to 5 bases, leaving 12 bases not matched to a gene. The CDR3 contains 16 residues. Germline-derived CDR1 and CDR2 are SGHRS and YFSETQ.

The rearrangement joins TRBV2 to TRBJ1-5; 7 nucleotides align to TRBD1. CDR1 is SNHLY, CDR2 FYNNEI, per germline. The CDR3 runs to 14 residues. The V segment lost 7 bases and the J segment 7 bases; nucleotides outside the gene matches: 10. CDR3 loop: CASKHTGAGQPQHF. DNA for the CDR3: TGTGCCAGCAAACATACAGGGGCGGGGCAGCCCCAGCATTTT.

The chain uses TRBV18 and TRBJ1-5; TRBD1 matches 7 bases. Germline lookup yields CDR1 KGHSH and CDR2 LQKENI. Unmatched junction bases numbered 10, after V lost 5 bases and J lost 0 bases. The CDR3 is 17 amino acids. DNA of the CDR3: TGTGCCAGCTCATCCCAATACCAGGGGGGTAGCAATCAGCCCCAGCATTTT. Translated, it gives CASSSQYQGGSNQPQHF.

A few counts support this clone. The chain uses TRBV6-1 and TRBJ2-7; D uncertain. The CDR3 extends over 12 amino acids. Germline V gene lookup returns CDR1 MNHNS and CDR2 SASEGT. V lost 4 bases and J 5 bases, leaving 9 bases between the germline ends. The CDR3 DNA reads TGTGCCAGCAGTGTCATGAGAGACGAGCAGTACTTC. It codes for CASSVMRDEQYF.

V is TRBV5-1 and J is TRBJ2-7, with D possibly matching TRBD2 (6 bases). The V gene's germline CDR1 is SGHRS and CDR2 YFSETQ. V was clipped by 0 bases and J by 3 bases, with 10 bases between them. The CDR3 contains 14 residues. The CDR3 protein is CASSLAGLDYEQYF. CDR3 DNA sequence: TGCGCCAGCAGCTTGGCGGGACTCGACTACGAGCAGTACTTC. The full variable domain, with the rest looked up from reference TRBV5-1 and TRBJ2-7, is KAGVTQTPRYLIKTRGQQVTLSCSPISGHRSVSWYQQTPGQGLQFLFEYFSETQRNKGNFPGRFSGRQFSNSRSEMNVSTLELGDSALYLCASSLAGLDYEQYFGPGTRLTVT.

The count of this clone is one. The chain carries TRBV19 and TRBJ1-5; TRBD1 is a possible D gene (5 bases). The CDR3 spans 15 residues. The V and J ends lost 4 bases and 1 base respectively, with 11 bases between them. Germline V CDR1 and CDR2: LNHDA, SQIVND (reference sequence). CDR3 sequence (DNA): TGTGCCAGTAGTAGTTCGGGGGTCAGCAATCAGCCCCAGCATTTT. Translating gives CASSSSGVSNQPQHF. The complete variable domain, with remaining parts taken from reference TRBV19 and TRBJ1-5, reads DGGITQSPKYLFRKEGQNVTLSCEQNLNHDAMYWYRQDPGQGLRLIYYSQIVNDFQKGDIAEGYSVSREKKESFPLTVTSAQKNPTAFYLCASSSSGVSNQPQHFGDGTRLSIL.

The chain employs TRBV12-2 and TRBJ1-5; the DNA was not used to check the table's D call, TRBD1. TRBV12-2 is reported as a pseudogene. The CDR3 totals 16 residues. In DNA, the CDR3 is TGTGCAAGTCCCTCCCGATCTTACGAGAGACAGATCGCCCAGCATTTT. Translated: CASPSRSYERQIAQHF.

The DNA of the CDR3 is TGTGCCAGCAGCCAAGAACAGGAAAATTCACCCCTCCACTTT. This codes for CASSQEQENSPLHF. This chain uses TRBV4-2 with TRBJ1-6; D is perhaps TRBD1 (5 bases). The V gene lost 0 bases and the J gene lost 7 bases, with 7 bases spanning the gap. CDR1 and CDR2 from the germline V gene are LGHNA and YNFKEQ. The CDR3 extends over 14 amino acids.

This clone was observed a single time. V and J are TRBV12-5 and TRBJ2-3, with TRBD1 as a possible D gene (5 bases). V was clipped by 5 bases and J by 5 bases, with 20 bases between them. The CDR3 loop spans 16 amino acids. Germline V lookup: CDR1 LGHNT, CDR2 FRNRAP. In DNA form, the CDR3 reads TGTGCTAGTGGTATAGGGGCTATCCCCGTCGGAGATACGCAGTATTTT. This codes for CASGIGAIPVGDTQYF.

Remarks on this clone: Germline is not matched at one junction end, which may reflect a read error. The same CDR3 can be traced to other DNA sequences in this sample. V is TRBV15 and J is TRBJ1-6, with D perhaps TRBD1 (6 bases). Germline CDR1 and CDR2: LNHNV and YYDKDF (reference sequence). CDR3 length: 14 amino acids. The CDR3 DNA reads TGTGCCACTAGCAGTCCCGACAGGAATTCACCCCTCCACTTT. Its protein is CATSSPDRNSPLHF.

The chain is built from TRBV29-1 and TRBJ1-2, with D unresolved. Per the germline V gene, CDR1 is SQVTM and CDR2 is ANQGSEA. The V and J ends lost 4 bases and 2 bases respectively, with 5 bases between them. This CDR3 has 11 amino acids. The CDR3 spells CSVGGNYGYTF. CDR3 DNA sequence: TGCAGCGTTGGAGGGAACTATGGCTACACCTTC.

The chain couples TRBV6-6 to TRBJ1-5; TRBD1 might be the D (6 bases). Between the trimmed V and J ends, which lost 2 bases and 7 bases, there was a span of 6 bases. The CDR3 contains 12 residues. Germline CDR1 is MNHNY and CDR2 is SVGAGI (reference sequence). The CDR3 here is CASSYGGQPQHF. The CDR3 region has the DNA TGTGCCAGCAGTTACGGGGGCCAGCCCCAGCATTTT.

This sequence joins TRBV7-9 and TRBJ2-7, with 7 nucleotides matching TRBD2. Germline CDR1 and CDR2: SEHNR and FQNEAQ (reference sequence). V trimming: 3 bases; J trimming: 3 bases; junction bases outside the gene matches: 11. The CDR3 consists of 16 residues. The chain's CDR3 is CASSLSSSGNFYEQYF. In nucleotides, the CDR3 is TGTGCCAGCAGCTTGTCTTCTAGCGGTAATTTCTACGAGCAGTACTTC.